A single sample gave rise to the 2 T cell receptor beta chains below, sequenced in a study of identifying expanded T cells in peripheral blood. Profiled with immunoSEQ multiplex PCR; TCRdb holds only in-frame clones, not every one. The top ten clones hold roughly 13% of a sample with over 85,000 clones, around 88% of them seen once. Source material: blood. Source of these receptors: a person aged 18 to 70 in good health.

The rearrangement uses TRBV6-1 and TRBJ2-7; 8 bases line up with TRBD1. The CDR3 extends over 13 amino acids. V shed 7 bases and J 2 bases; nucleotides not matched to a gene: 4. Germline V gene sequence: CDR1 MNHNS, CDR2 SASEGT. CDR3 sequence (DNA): TGTGCCAGCACCCGGACAGGGACCTACGAGCAGTACTTC. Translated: CASTRTGTYEQYF.

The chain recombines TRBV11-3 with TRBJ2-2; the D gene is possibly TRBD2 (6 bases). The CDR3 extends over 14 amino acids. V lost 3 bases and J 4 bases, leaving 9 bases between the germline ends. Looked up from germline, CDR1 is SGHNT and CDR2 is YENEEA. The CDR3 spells CASSFTGSTGELFF. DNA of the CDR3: TGTGCCAGCAGCTTTACCGGGAGCACCGGGGAGCTGTTTTTT.